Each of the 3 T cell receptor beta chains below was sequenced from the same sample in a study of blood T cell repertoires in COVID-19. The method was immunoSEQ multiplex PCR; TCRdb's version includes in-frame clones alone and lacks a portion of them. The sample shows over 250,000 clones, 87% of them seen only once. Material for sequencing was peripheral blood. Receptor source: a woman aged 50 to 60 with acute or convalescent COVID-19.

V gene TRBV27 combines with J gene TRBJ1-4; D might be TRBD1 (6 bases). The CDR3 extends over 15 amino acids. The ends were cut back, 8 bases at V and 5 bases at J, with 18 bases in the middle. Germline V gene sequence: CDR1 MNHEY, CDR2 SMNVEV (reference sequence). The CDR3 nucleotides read TGTGCCAGCCGTTCGGTAGACAGGATCAATGAAAAACTGTTTTTT. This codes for CASRSVDRINEKLFF.

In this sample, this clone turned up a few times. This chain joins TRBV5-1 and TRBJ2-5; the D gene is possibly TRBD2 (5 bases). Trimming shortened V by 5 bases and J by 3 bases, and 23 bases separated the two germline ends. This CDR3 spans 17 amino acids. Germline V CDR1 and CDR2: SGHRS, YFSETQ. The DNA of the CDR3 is TGCGCCAGCAGTTTTAGCGTTTTGAGTCAATCGAAAGAGACCCAGTACTTC. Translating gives CASSFSVLSQSKETQYF.

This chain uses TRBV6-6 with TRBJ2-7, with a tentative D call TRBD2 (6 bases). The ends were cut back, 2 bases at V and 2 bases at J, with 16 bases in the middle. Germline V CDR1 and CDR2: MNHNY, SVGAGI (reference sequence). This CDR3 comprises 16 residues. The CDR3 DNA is TGTGCCAGCAGTTACGTAGGAGGGCGGAGTCCCTACGAGCAGTACTTC. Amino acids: CASSYVGGRSPYEQYF.